This T cell receptor beta chain derives from a study of T cell repertoires in cytomegalovirus infection. Study-level results: HLA-C-restricted CMV-specific TCR beta clonotypes were dominant in the ex vivo response.

This clonotype occurred many times. Its matching antigen is unknown. Germline V gives CDR1 SGHTA, CDR2 FQGNSA. V dropped 1 base and J dropped 0 bases, with 10 bases sitting between them. The length of the CDR3 is 16 residues. TCRdb independently ran MiXCR on the reads; one entry per CDR3 protein. Here the sample spans 250,000 to 400,000 distinct CDR3 sequences, roughly 25% being singletons. The V call is TRBV7-2, the J call TRBJ1-5, with D uncertain. The sequence was obtained from a human donor in good health (CMV status not recorded). Some clones in this sample may be carry-over from other donors' samples. The input for sequencing was cultured PBMCs, taken from culture after CMV antigen stimulation. In nucleotides, the CDR3 is TGTGCCAGCAGCTTAGTCGGCGGGATTAGCAATCAGCCCCAGCATTTT. Protein: CASSLVGGISNQPQHF.